This T cell receptor (beta chain) was recovered during a study of shared clonotypes between healthy human individuals. About the research overall: Participating donors consisted of two women and a few men aged 18 to 49. For every donor, three CD4 naive, three CD4 memory, two CD8 naive and one CD8 memory plates were used. Overall study results and limits: In contrast to clonotypes shared by all four donors, non-shared clonotypes had lower generation probabilities. Approximately 5% was the fraction of naive CD4 clonotypes found shared across a few donors.

The CDR3 loop spans 14 amino acids. The ends were cut back, 3 bases at V and 7 bases at J, with 15 bases in the middle. Germline lookup yields CDR1 ENHRY and CDR2 SYGVKD. This clone came up once. Its antigen remains unidentified. Terminally differentiated effector memory CD45RA+ cells were excluded by CCR7 positive selection of CD45RO-negative cells. Sequencing used immunoSEQ multiplex PCR; TCRdb keeps in-frame clones, though not all of them. Among around 2.1 million clones listed, roughly 91% were seen once. This sequence was found in a man younger than 30 in good health. Some clones in this sample may be carry-over from other donors' samples. V and J are TRBV10-3 and TRBJ1-1; TRBD1 is a possible D gene (5 bases). Sequences were obtained from naive CD8+ T cells from PBMCs. As DNA, the CDR3 is TGTGCCATCAGTGACCCAGGGCATCGGGGTGAAGCTTTCTTT. Encoded protein: CAISDPGHRGEAFF.